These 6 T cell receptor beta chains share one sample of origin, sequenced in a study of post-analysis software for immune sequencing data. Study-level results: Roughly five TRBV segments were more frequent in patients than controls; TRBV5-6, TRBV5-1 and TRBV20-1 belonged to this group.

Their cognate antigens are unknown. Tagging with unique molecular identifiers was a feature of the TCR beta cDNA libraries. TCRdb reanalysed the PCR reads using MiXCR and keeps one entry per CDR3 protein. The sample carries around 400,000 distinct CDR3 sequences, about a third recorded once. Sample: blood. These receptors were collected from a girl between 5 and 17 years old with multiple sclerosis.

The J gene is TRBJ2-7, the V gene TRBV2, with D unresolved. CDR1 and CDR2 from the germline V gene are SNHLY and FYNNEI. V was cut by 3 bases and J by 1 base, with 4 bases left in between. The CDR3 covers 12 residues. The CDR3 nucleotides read TGTGCCAGCAGTGACGTTTCCTACGAGCAGTACTTC. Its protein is CASSDVSYEQYF.

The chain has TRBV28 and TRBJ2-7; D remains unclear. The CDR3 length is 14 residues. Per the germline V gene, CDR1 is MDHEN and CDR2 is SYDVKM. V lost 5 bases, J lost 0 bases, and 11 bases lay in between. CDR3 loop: CASSPPHPSYEQYF. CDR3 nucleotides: TGTGCCAGCAGTCCCCCACACCCCTCCTACGAGCAGTACTTC.

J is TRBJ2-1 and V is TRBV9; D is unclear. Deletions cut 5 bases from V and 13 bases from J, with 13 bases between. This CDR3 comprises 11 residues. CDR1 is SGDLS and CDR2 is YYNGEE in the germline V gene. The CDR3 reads CASSSPAPQFF. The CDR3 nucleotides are TGTGCCAGCAGTTCACCCGCGCCCCAGTTCTTC.

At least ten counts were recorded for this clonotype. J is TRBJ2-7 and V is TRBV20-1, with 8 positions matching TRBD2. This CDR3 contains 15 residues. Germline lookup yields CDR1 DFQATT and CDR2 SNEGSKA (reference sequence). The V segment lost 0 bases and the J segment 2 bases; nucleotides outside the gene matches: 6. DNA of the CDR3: TGCAGTGCTAGAGATATAGCGGGGTTAACCTACGAGCAGTACTTC. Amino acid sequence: CSARDIAGLTYEQYF.

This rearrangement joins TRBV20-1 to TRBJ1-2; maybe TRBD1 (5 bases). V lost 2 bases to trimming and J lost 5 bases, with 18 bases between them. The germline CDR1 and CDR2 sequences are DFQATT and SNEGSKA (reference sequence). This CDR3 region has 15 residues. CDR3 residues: CSARPWDGYSYGYTF. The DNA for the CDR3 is TGCAGTGCTAGACCGTGGGACGGCTACTCGTATGGCTACACCTTC.

CDR3 sequence reads: CASSPGQKNTEAFF. CDR3 in DNA: TGTGCCAGCAGCCCAGGACAGAAGAACACTGAAGCTTTCTTT. The chain recombines TRBV7-2 with TRBJ1-1, with D tentatively TRBD1 (6 bases). The CDR3 runs 14 residues. V lost 5 bases and J lost 1, with 11 bases in between. CDR1 and CDR2 (germline): SGHTA, FQGNSA.